This is a list of T cell receptor beta chains from one sample in a study of CD8 T cells in ankylosing spondylitis. A single record per CDR3 protein comes from TCRdb applying MiXCR to the 5' RACE reads. The table shows about 450,000 distinct CDR3 sequences, with 25% to 30% occurring only once. Sequenced sample: blood, either unsorted or a sorted T cell fraction (not recorded which). These receptors all stem from a male donor with ankylosing spondylitis. CDR3s include the opening cysteine and the closing phenylalanine or tryptophan. A D gene is named only where the DNA matches it firmly. Not all rows give a size; the values are once, few, many and, for expanded clones, a class.

v_call	d_call	clone_size	j_call	cdr3_aa	cdr3_nt
TRBV20-1	.	.	TRBJ2-1	CSALGSSSYNEQFF	TGCAGTGCCCTAGGGAGTAGCTCCTACAATGAGCAGTTCTTC
TRBV20-1	TRBD1	many	TRBJ1-6	CSARVGQGVSPLHF	TGCAGTGCTAGGGTGGGACAGGGAGTTTCACCCCTCCACTTT
TRBV21-1	.	.	TRBJ2-1	CASSKWAQGGRVDEQFF	TGTGCCAGCAGCAAATGGGCCCAGGGCGGGAGGGTAGATGAGCAGTTCTTC
TRBV20-1	.	.	TRBJ1-2	CSAKGLTYGYTF	TGCAGTGCTAAGGGGTTAACTTATGGCTACACCTTC
TRBV7-8	.	.	TRBJ2-2	CASSLSRPTGELFF	TGTGCCAGCAGCTTATCTCGGCCCACCGGGGAGCTGTTTTTT
TRBV7-2	.	.	TRBJ2-1	CASSPVDPEQFF	TGTGCCAGCAGCCCGGTAGATCCTGAGCAGTTCTTC
TRBV12-3/TRBV12-4	TRBD1	few	TRBJ2-2	CASSPGTGRNIGELFF	TGTGCCAGCAGTCCCGGGACAGGGAGGAATATCGGGGAGCTGTTTTTT
TRBV5-1	TRBD1	few	TRBJ2-3	CASSLEGQGPLRADTQYF	TGCGCCAGCAGCTTGGAGGGACAGGGGCCACTGAGGGCAGATACGCAGTATTTT
TRBV2	TRBD1	.	TRBJ2-3	CASSVRDSSTDTQYF	TGTGCCAGCAGTGTCCGGGACAGTAGCACAGATACGCAGTATTTT
TRBV5-1	TRBD2	.	TRBJ2-7	CASSPGTTPSYEQYF	TGCGCCAGCAGCCCAGGGACTACCCCCTCCTACGAGCAGTACTTC
TRBV5-1	.	.	TRBJ2-1	CASSLSGTPRSWGNEQFF	TGCGCCAGCAGCTTGTCGGGAACCCCGCGGAGTTGGGGGAATGAGCAGTTCTTC
TRBV12-3/TRBV12-4	TRBD1	.	TRBJ1-5	CATSTGQGVGQPQHF	TGTGCCACCTCAACGGGGCAGGGGGTGGGTCAGCCCCAGCATTTT
TRBV5-5	.	.	TRBJ1-3	CASSLDSSWGNTIYF	TGTGCCAGCAGCTTGGATAGTTCTTGGGGAAACACCATATATTTT
TRBV5-1	TRBD1	.	TRBJ2-1	CASSPGQNTDEQFF	TGCGCCAGCAGCCCGGGACAGAACACGGATGAGCAGTTCTTC
TRBV20-1	TRBD2	.	TRBJ2-5	CSARATSGTPETQYF	TGCAGTGCTAGAGCTACTAGCGGGACCCCAGAGACCCAGTACTTC
TRBV20-1	.	once	TRBJ2-1	CSAREELAGSGEQFF	TGCAGTGCTAGAGAGGAATTGGCGGGAAGCGGTGAGCAGTTCTTC
TRBV10-3	TRBD2	.	TRBJ2-2	CAISESRQAGAGELFF	TGTGCCATCAGTGAGTCGCGGCAGGCGGGGGCCGGGGAGCTGTTTTTT
TRBV20-1	TRBD2	once	TRBJ2-1	CSALRGSGRRNEQFF	TGCAGTGCTCTCAGGGGTAGCGGGAGAAGGAATGAGCAGTTCTTC
TRBV5-1	TRBD1	many	TRBJ2-5	CASSLETGGETQYF	TGCGCCAGCAGCCTGGAGACAGGGGGAGAGACCCAGTACTTC
TRBV11-3	.	few	TRBJ2-4	CASSLGGTIWAKNIQYF	TGTGCCAGCAGCTTAGGGGGGACGATCTGGGCCAAAAACATTCAGTACTTC
TRBV10-3	TRBD2	few	TRBJ2-3	CAIKDLAGTDTQYF	TGTGCCATCAAGGACCTAGCGGGCACAGATACGCAGTATTTT
TRBV11-3	TRBD2	.	TRBJ2-5	CASSLTFREGSMETQYF	TGTGCCAGCAGCTTAACTTTTAGGGAGGGCTCGATGGAGACCCAGTACTTC
TRBV12-3/TRBV12-4	.	few	TRBJ1-1	CASSLTAVGEAFF	TGTGCCAGCAGTTTAACGGCGGTGGGCGAAGCTTTCTTT
TRBV12-3/TRBV12-4	.	.	TRBJ1-3	CASSGVGEAGNTIYF	TGTGCCAGCAGTGGCGTAGGGGAGGCCGGAAACACCATATATTTT
TRBV20-1	.	few	TRBJ2-7	CSASPGAENYEQYF	TGCAGTGCTTCCCCAGGGGCGGAAAACTACGAGCAGTACTTC
TRBV20-1	TRBD1	.	TRBJ2-7	CSAPFGQGAPYEQYF	TGCAGTGCCCCTTTTGGACAGGGGGCCCCCTACGAGCAGTACTTC
TRBV28	.	.	TRBJ1-3	CASSPAFSGGGTPSGNTIYF	TGTGCCAGCAGTCCCGCCTTTTCAGGTGGGGGGACCCCCTCTGGAAACACCATATATTTT
TRBV30	TRBD1	.	TRBJ1-2	CAWSVRGHQYGYTF	TGTGCCTGGAGTGTGAGGGGGCATCAGTATGGCTACACCTTC
TRBV7-2	TRBD2	.	TRBJ2-1	CASSPGRAGANEQFF	TGTGCCAGCAGCCCCGGGCGGGCGGGAGCGAATGAGCAGTTCTTC
TRBV5-5	.	.	TRBJ1-1	CASSLYGLMNTEAFF	TGTGCCAGCAGCTTGTACGGCCTAATGAACACTGAAGCTTTCTTT
TRBV5-1	.	few	TRBJ2-1	CASSLGDQAYNEQFF	TGCGCCAGCAGCTTGGGGGACCAAGCCTACAATGAGCAGTTCTTC
TRBV12-3/TRBV12-4	TRBD2	.	TRBJ2-1	CASSHAGLAGDRPYNEQFF	TGTGCCAGCAGTCACGCCGGACTAGCGGGAGATCGCCCCTACAATGAGCAGTTCTTC
TRBV5-1	.	.	TRBJ1-1	CASTTTQGGGTEAFF	TGCGCCAGCACAACAACTCAGGGAGGTGGCACTGAAGCTTTCTTT
TRBV19	.	.	TRBJ2-5	CASSMAPGGGTQYF	TGTGCCAGTAGTATGGCGCCTGGTGGAGGCACCCAGTACTTC
TRBV3-1	.	few	TRBJ2-7	CASSPGGSDEQYF	TGTGCCAGCAGCCCTGGGGGCTCGGACGAGCAGTACTTC
TRBV20-1	TRBD2	once	TRBJ2-1	CSASRGRAVEQFF	TGCAGTGCTAGTCGCGGGAGGGCTGTTGAGCAGTTCTTC
TRBV12-3/TRBV12-4	.	.	TRBJ1-1	CASSLMDGEATFF	TGTGCCAGCAGTTTAATGGATGGAGAGGCTACTTTCTTT
TRBV11-1	.	.	TRBJ1-1	CASSFGHTHGAFF	TGTGCCAGCAGCTTTGGACATACCCACGGAGCTTTCTTT
TRBV20-1	.	.	TRBJ2-5	CSANLVGFSQYF	TGCAGTGCTAATCTAGTCGGCTTTTCCCAGTACTTC
TRBV7-9	.	few	TRBJ1-4	CASSRGQQTEKLFF	TGTGCCAGCAGCCGGGGTCAACAGACCGAAAAACTGTTTTTT
TRBV27	.	.	TRBJ2-1	CASSLRLGRFDNEQFF	TGTGCCAGCAGTTTGCGCTTAGGGCGATTCGACAATGAGCAGTTCTTC
TRBV12-3/TRBV12-4	TRBD1	many	TRBJ1-1	CASTKDRAEAFF	TGTGCCAGCACGAAGGACAGGGCTGAAGCTTTCTTT
TRBV11-1	.	.	TRBJ2-7	CASSQKIPPYEQYF	TGTGCCAGCAGCCAAAAGATCCCTCCCTACGAGCAGTACTTC
TRBV6-2/TRBV6-3	.	few	TRBJ2-1	CASSYGGLEQFF	TGTGCCAGCAGTTATGGGGGACTTGAGCAGTTCTTC
TRBV24-1	TRBD2	few	TRBJ2-1	CATSDQREKVNEQFF	TGTGCCACCAGTGATCAGCGGGAGAAGGTTAATGAGCAGTTCTTC
TRBV20-1	.	.	TRBJ2-7	CSARGVRGYTYEQYF	TGCAGTGCTAGGGGGGTAAGGGGGTACACCTACGAGCAGTACTTC
TRBV25-1	.	.	TRBJ1-4	CASSASSLREKLFF	TGTGCCAGCAGTGCCTCGTCTCTTCGAGAAAAACTGTTTTTT
TRBV30	.	few	TRBJ2-7	CAWSRDLGEQYF	TGTGCCTGGAGTAGGGACCTCGGGGAGCAGTACTTC
TRBV20-1	.	few	TRBJ2-3	CSARDGRSTDTQYF	TGCAGTGCTAGAGACGGCAGAAGCACAGATACGCAGTATTTT
TRBV4-2	.	.	TRBJ2-2	CASSQVTAGGELFF	TGTGCCAGCAGCCAAGTTACTGCAGGCGGGGAGCTGTTTTTT
TRBV5-1	.	.	TRBJ2-7	CASSPAGRGTESYEQYF	TGCGCCAGCAGCCCGGCGGGGCGAGGGACAGAATCCTACGAGCAGTACTTC
TRBV12-3/TRBV12-4	TRBD1	few	TRBJ2-5	CASSSWDRSYQETQYF	TGTGCCAGCAGTTCGTGGGACAGGTCCTACCAAGAGACCCAGTACTTC
TRBV6-2/TRBV6-3	.	.	TRBJ2-3	CASSSAFAGSTDTQYF	TGTGCCAGCAGTTCCGCCTTTGCGGGAAGCACAGATACGCAGTATTTT
TRBV30	TRBD2	.	TRBJ2-1	CALSGLADISSYNEQFF	TGTGCCTTATCGGGACTAGCGGATATCAGCTCCTACAATGAGCAGTTCTTC
TRBV6-1	.	few	TRBJ2-2	CASSDLRSTGELFF	TGTGCCAGCAGTGACCTGCGAAGCACCGGGGAGCTGTTTTTT
TRBV12-3/TRBV12-4	.	.	TRBJ1-1	CASSLDQFPKEAFF	TGTGCCAGCAGCCTCGATCAATTTCCCAAGGAAGCTTTCTTT
TRBV12-3/TRBV12-4	.	few	TRBJ1-1	CASSSIRWGPNTEAFF	TGTGCCAGCAGTTCCATCCGTTGGGGGCCGAACACTGAAGCTTTCTTT
TRBV20-1	TRBD2	.	TRBJ2-1	CSAQGTSGRAQGNEQFF	TGCAGTGCCCAGGGGACTAGCGGGAGGGCCCAAGGGAATGAGCAGTTCTTC
TRBV5-1	.	.	TRBJ2-5	CASSFGGTQETQYF	TGCGCCAGCAGCTTCGGGGGTACGCAAGAGACCCAGTACTTC